This is a list of T cell receptor beta chains from one sample in a study of blood T cell repertoires in COVID-19. Produced via immunoSEQ multiplex PCR; TCRdb's table is partial and in-frame only. The repertoire holds fewer than 700,000 clones, with approximately 88% as singletons. Sequenced sample: peripheral blood. These receptors were collected from a woman between 45 and 65 years old with COVID-19, enrolled during active disease. The CDR3 runs from the conserved cysteine through the conserved F or W. Fields, in order: V gene, J gene, D gene, CDR3 length, clone size, CDR3 DNA, CDR3 protein. A D gene is named only where the DNA matches it firmly. The size of a clone is reported for some rows only, either as once, few or many, or as a class for expanded clones.

>TRBV7-9|TRBJ1-6|NA|15|NA
TGTGCCAGCAGCGGAGGACAGAGCTATAATTCACCCCTCCACTTT
CASSGGQSYNSPLHF
>TRBV5-3|TRBJ2-2|TRBD1|16|few
TGTGCCAGAAGCGAAACAGGGGGCAGCCTCACCGGGGAGCTGTTTTTT
CARSETGGSLTGELFF
>TRBV7-2|TRBJ1-1|NA|17|few
TGTGCCAGCAGCCCCCGCTGGTCTGGGGGCGGTTCGGCTGAAGCTTTCTTT
CASSPRWSGGGSAEAFF
>TRBV9|TRBJ1-1|NA|13|NA
TGTGCCAGCAGCGTAGGCGGGGAGACTGAAGCTTTCTTT
CASSVGGETEAFF
>TRBV7-6|TRBJ2-7|TRBD1|13|NA
TGTGCCAGCAGCTTGGGGACAGGGAGCGAGCAGTACTTC
CASSLGTGSEQYF
>TRBV29-1|TRBJ1-1|NA|13|NA
TGCAGCGCCCCGTCCACCGGTGGCACTGAAGCTTTCTTT
CSAPSTGGTEAFF
>TRBV5-8|TRBJ1-5|TRBD1|14|NA
TGTGCCAGCGGGACAGGGGATAGCAATCAGCCCCAGCATTTT
CASGTGDSNQPQHF
>TRBV6-6|TRBJ1-3|TRBD1|17|NA
TGTGCCAGCAGTCCGACTGGCAGGACAGGCTCTGGAAACACCATATATTTT
CASSPTGRTGSGNTIYF
>TRBV2|TRBJ1-2|NA|13|NA
TGTGCCAGCAGCGACGACGGGAACTATGGCTACACCTTC
CASSDDGNYGYTF
>TRBV28|TRBJ1-5|TRBD1|16|NA
TGTGCCAGCAGTGAGGAGGGGGCACGCAGCAATCAGCCCCAGCATTTT
CASSEEGARSNQPQHF
>TRBV5-1|TRBJ2-7|NA|16|NA
TGCGCCAGCAGCCAGACGGGACTGGTGAGCTCCTACGAGCAGTACTTC
CASSQTGLVSSYEQYF
>TRBV2|TRBJ2-1|NA|14|NA
TGTGCCAGCAATCTCGGGGGGCTCCACAATGAGCAGTTCTTC
CASNLGGLHNEQFF
>TRBV19|TRBJ2-1|TRBD1|14|NA
TGTGCCAGTAGTATACCTCGCAGGGGGAATGAGCAGTTCTTC
CASSIPRRGNEQFF
>TRBV7-2|TRBJ1-4|NA|14|NA
TGTGCCAGCAGCTTAGGCAGAACTAATGAAAAACTGTTTTTT
CASSLGRTNEKLFF
>TRBV11-3|TRBJ1-1|TRBD1|15|NA
TGTGCCAGCAGCTTATCGGGACAGGTGAACACTGAAGCTTTCTTT
CASSLSGQVNTEAFF
>TRBV6-4|TRBJ2-3|NA|14|NA
TGTGCCAGCAGTGTAGAGCGGGGCACAGATACGCAGTATTTT
CASSVERGTDTQYF
>TRBV27|TRBJ1-2|TRBD1|14|NA
TGTGCCAGCGCAAGAGAGGGACAGGTCTATGGCTACACCTTC
CASAREGQVYGYTF
>TRBV7-6|TRBJ2-7|TRBD2|16|NA
TGTGCCAGCAGCTCCCCTCTAGCGGGGGGGTTCTACGGGCAGTACTTC
CASSSPLAGGFYGQYF
>TRBV7-2|TRBJ2-7|TRBD1|13|NA
TGTGCCAGCAGCGGGGGGACAGGGGTCGAGCAGTACTTC
CASSGGTGVEQYF
>TRBV20-1|TRBJ1-2|NA|11|NA
TGCAGTGCTAGACAGTACTATGGCTACACCTTC
CSARQYYGYTF
>TRBV5-1|TRBJ1-2|NA|15|NA
TGCGCCAGCAGCTTGGATTTGCAGGGGCCGTATGGCTACACCTTC
CASSLDLQGPYGYTF
>TRBV7-9|TRBJ1-2|NA|12|NA
TGTGCCAGCAGCTTACCGGGCTATGGCTACACCTTC
CASSLPGYGYTF
>TRBV6-5|TRBJ2-7|NA|13|NA
TGTGCCAGCAGTCAGGGGCCATCCTACGAGCAGTACTTC
CASSQGPSYEQYF
>TRBV6-6|TRBJ1-2|TRBD1|13|once
TGTGCCAGCAGCTCCGGACAGGCAAGCTTCTACACCTTC
CASSSGQASFYTF
>TRBV7-2|TRBJ2-7|TRBD1|15|NA
TGTGCCAGCAGCCCAGGAGGACAGGGTGTTCGGGAGCAGTACTTC
CASSPGGQGVREQYF
>TRBV5-1|TRBJ1-4|TRBD1|17|NA
TGCGCCAGCAGCGTTAGCCTAAACCCGGACAGGGGGGAAAAACTGTTTTTT
CASSVSLNPDRGEKLFF
>TRBV7-6|TRBJ1-2|NA|13|NA
TGTGCCAGCAGCTTAGGGGGGGGCCGAGGCTACACCTTC
CASSLGGGRGYTF
>TRBV28|TRBJ2-5|NA|11|NA
TGTGCCAGCAGTTCAGGGGTGACCCAGTACTTC
CASSSGVTQYF
>TRBV11-1|TRBJ1-2|NA|14|NA
TGTGCCAGCAGCTTGAGGAGGAACCTCGGTGGCTACACCTTC
CASSLRRNLGGYTF
>TRBV28|TRBJ1-2|NA|14|NA
TGTGCCAGCAGTCTAGGGGGGGCGACCTATGGCTACACCTTC
CASSLGGATYGYTF
>TRBV11-2|TRBJ1-2|TRBD1|16|NA
TGTGCCAGCAGCCGAGGAGGGACAGGGCGGGCCTATGGCTACACCTTC
CASSRGGTGRAYGYTF
>TRBV7-2|TRBJ1-6|TRBD1|16|NA
TGTGCCAGCAGCCGCAGGGGGCGAGGGACGAATTCACCCCTCCACTTT
CASSRRGRGTNSPLHF
>TRBV4-2|TRBJ2-7|NA|15|NA
TGTGCCAGCAGCCAAGATGCGAGAAACTCCTACGAGCAGTACTTC
CASSQDARNSYEQYF
>TRBV2|TRBJ2-3|TRBD2|16|NA
TGTGCCAGCAGCGGTAATAGCGGGGCCCGGAGAGATACGCAGTATTTT
CASSGNSGARRDTQYF
>TRBV9|TRBJ1-2|NA|13|NA
TGTGCCAGCAGCCCTTCCAGTGGTGTAGGCTACACCTTC
CASSPSSGVGYTF
>TRBV29-1|TRBJ1-2|TRBD1|12|NA
TGCAGCGTTGATTCCCAGGGGGATGGCTACACCTTC
CSVDSQGDGYTF
>TRBV6-5|TRBJ1-4|TRBD1|14|NA
TGTGCCAGCAGGACCGGGACAGCTAATGAAAAACTGTTTTTT
CASRTGTANEKLFF
>TRBV24-1|TRBJ2-2|NA|16|once
TGTGCCACCAGTGATGCGGACTGGGGGAACACCGGGGAGCTGTTTTTT
CATSDADWGNTGELFF
>TRBV5-1|TRBJ1-2|NA|17|NA
TGCGCCAGCAGCTTGCCCTGGCGGGGGGAGGCTAACTATGGCTACACCTTC
CASSLPWRGEANYGYTF
>TRBV2|TRBJ2-1|TRBD2|16|NA
TGTGCCAGCAGGGCCGAAATAGCGGGGGTCTACAATGAGCAGTTCTTC
CASRAEIAGVYNEQFF
>TRBV3-1/TRBV3-2|TRBJ2-5|TRBD2|15|NA
TGTGCCAGCAGCCAGGGCGGGGGGGCCCAAGAGACCCAGTACTTC
CASSQGGGAQETQYF
>TRBV30|TRBJ2-7|NA|12|NA
TGTGCCTGGTCCAAGAGCTCCTACGAGCAGTACTTC
CAWSKSSYEQYF
>TRBV2|TRBJ1-2|TRBD1|18|NA
TGTGCCAGCAGTGAGAGGAGGGGACAGGGGAGTTCTAACTATGGCTACACCTTC
CASSERRGQGSSNYGYTF
>TRBV19|TRBJ1-5|NA|15|few
TGTGCCAGTAGGTATAAGGAGAGGGGCAATCAGCCCCAGCATTTT
CASRYKERGNQPQHF
>TRBV5-4|TRBJ2-1|TRBD2|15|NA
TGTGCCAGCAGCCCGGGACTAGCGGGGGGGGCTGAGCAGTTCTTC
CASSPGLAGGAEQFF
>TRBV6-1|TRBJ1-1|NA|13|few
TGTGCCAGCAGTGAAGCGCAACGGACTGAAGCTTTCTTT
CASSEAQRTEAFF
>TRBV29-1|TRBJ1-1|NA|13|NA
TGCAGCGTCGGACAGACCATGAACACTGAAGCTTTCTTT
CSVGQTMNTEAFF
>TRBV4-1|TRBJ2-7|NA|17|NA
TGCGCCAGCAGCCAAGATCTGGATCGGGGGTTCACCTACGAGCAGTACTTC
CASSQDLDRGFTYEQYF
>TRBV7-9|TRBJ2-5|NA|14|NA
TGTGCCAGCAGCTTAGACGGAGGAAAAGAGACCCAGTACTTC
CASSLDGGKETQYF
>TRBV12-3/TRBV12-4|TRBJ1-5|NA|13|NA
TGTGCCAGCAGTCTCGGACTCAATCAGCCCCAGCATTTT
CASSLGLNQPQHF
>TRBV5-1|TRBJ1-2|NA|13|NA
TGCGCCAGCAGCTTGGGGGCGCGGGCTGGCTACACCTTC
CASSLGARAGYTF
>TRBV7-7|TRBJ1-1|NA|13|NA
TGTGCCAGCAGCTCGGACATTAACACTGAAGCTTTCTTT
CASSSDINTEAFF
>TRBV5-5|TRBJ1-5|TRBD1|15|NA
TGTGCCAGCAGCCGGACAGGGAGGGACAATCAGCCCCAGCATTTT
CASSRTGRDNQPQHF